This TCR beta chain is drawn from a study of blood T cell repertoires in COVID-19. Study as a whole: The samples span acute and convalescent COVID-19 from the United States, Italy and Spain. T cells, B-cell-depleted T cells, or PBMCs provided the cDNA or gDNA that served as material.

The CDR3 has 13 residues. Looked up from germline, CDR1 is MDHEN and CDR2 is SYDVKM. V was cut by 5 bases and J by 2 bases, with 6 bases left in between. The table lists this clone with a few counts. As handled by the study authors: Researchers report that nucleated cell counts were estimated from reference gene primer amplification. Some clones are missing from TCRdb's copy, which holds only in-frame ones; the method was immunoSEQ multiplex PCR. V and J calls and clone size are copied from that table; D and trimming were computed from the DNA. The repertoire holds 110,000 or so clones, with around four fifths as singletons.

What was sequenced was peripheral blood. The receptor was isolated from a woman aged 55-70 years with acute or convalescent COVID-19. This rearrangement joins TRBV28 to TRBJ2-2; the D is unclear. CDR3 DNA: TGTGCCAGCAGTCCCCATAACACCGGGGAGCTGTTTTTT. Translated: CASSPHNTGELFF.